One and the same sample provided the 28 T cell receptor beta chains below, sequenced in a study of shared clonotypes between healthy human individuals. Some clones are missing from TCRdb's copy, which holds only in-frame ones; the method was immunoSEQ multiplex PCR. The top ten clones hold about 0.39% of a sample with approximately 2.3 million clones, approximately 93% of them seen once. Sample: naive CD4+ T cells from PBMCs. Subset specified: CD45RA+ positively selected. The receptors come from a young man in good health. Some clones in this sample may be carry-over from other donors' samples.

The chain has TRBV15 and TRBJ1-5; no definite D call. Looked up from germline, CDR1 is LNHNV and CDR2 is YYDKDF (reference sequence). Trimming removed 1 base at V and 0 bases at J, with 10 bases between. This CDR3 region has 16 residues. This chain's CDR3 is CATSRGGSYSNQPQHF. CDR3 nucleotides: TGTGCCACCAGCAGAGGGGGTTCCTATAGCAATCAGCCCCAGCATTTT.

The J gene is TRBJ2-7, the V gene TRBV7-2; D gene unclear. Trimming shortened V by 6 bases and J by 1 base, and 10 bases separated the two germline ends. Germline-derived CDR1 and CDR2 are SGHTA and FQGNSA. The CDR3 covers 13 residues. Here the CDR3 reads CASSSPKSYEQYF. CDR3 sequence (DNA): TGTGCCAGCAGTTCCCCCAAATCCTACGAGCAGTACTTC.

The chain joins TRBV5-1 to TRBJ2-7, with D possibly matching TRBD2 (6 bases). This CDR3 contains 17 residues. Trimming took off 0 bases at V and 9 bases at J, with 25 bases between the two ends. From germline, CDR1 is SGHRS and CDR2 YFSETQ. The CDR3, as DNA: TGCGCCAGCAGCTTGGGGCCGGGGGACGGGATGCAGATACGGCAGTACTTC. It translates to CASSLGPGDGMQIRQYF.

The chain is built from TRBV12-5 and TRBJ2-1; no clear D gene. CDR1 and CDR2 (germline): LGHNT, FRNRAP. Trimming shortened V by 3 bases and J by 1 base, and 4 bases separated the two germline ends. The CDR3 is made up of 13 amino acids. The CDR3 nucleotides are TGTGCTAGTGGTTTAGAATCCTACAATGAGCAGTTCTTC. It encodes CASGLESYNEQFF.

The chain combines TRBV10-2 with TRBJ1-4; 8 nucleotides match TRBD1. The CDR3 consists of 12 residues. The germline V gene encodes CDR1 WSHSY and CDR2 SAAADI. After removal of 6 bases from V and 8 bases from J, the junction contained 2 bases not matched to a gene. The CDR3 DNA follows: TGCGCCAGCAGAGGGGACAGGGAAAAACTGTTTTTT. Translating gives CASRGDREKLFF.

The J gene is TRBJ2-1, the V gene TRBV28; 7 bases line up with TRBD2. The germline V gene encodes CDR1 MDHEN and CDR2 SYDVKM. This CDR3 spans 15 amino acids. Trimming took 2 bases from V and 6 from J; bases not matched to a gene: 7. CDR3 sequence: CASSLHGGSSNEQFF. The DNA for the CDR3 is TGTGCCAGCAGTTTACACGGCGGGAGTAGCAATGAGCAGTTCTTC.

The chain joins TRBV25-1 to TRBJ2-5, with TRBD1 as a possible D gene (6 bases). The DNA end is more similar to TRBJ2-7, so the J call may be wrong. Germline CDR1 is MGHDK and CDR2 is SYGVNS. This CDR3 is 13 amino acids long. This CDR3 reads CASTLWGHDEQYF. The CDR3 nucleotides read TGTGCCAGCACCTTGTGGGGACATGACGAGCAGTACTTC.

The chain combines TRBV4-2 with TRBJ1-1; D is unresolved. V was trimmed by 0 bases and J by 1 base, leaving 6 bases between them. CDR3 length: 14 amino acids. Germline V gene sequence: CDR1 LGHNA, CDR2 YNFKEQ. The CDR3 DNA reads as TGTGCCAGCAGCCAAGACCTATCGAACACTGAAGCTTTCTTT. This encodes CASSQDLSNTEAFF.

The chain couples TRBV5-1 to TRBJ1-1; 9 bases match TRBD1. The CDR3 sequence is 19 residues long. V trimming: 3 bases; J trimming: 0 bases; junction bases outside the gene matches: 15. Germline V CDR1 and CDR2: SGHRS, YFSETQ. CDR3 DNA: TGCGCCAGCAGCTCTTCCAGGACAGGGGCAAAAATCATGAACACTGAAGCTTTCTTT. Its protein is CASSSSRTGAKIMNTEAFF.

This rearrangement joins TRBV6-1 to TRBJ2-7; D might be TRBD2 (6 bases). The CDR3 contains 15 residues. V was shortened by 6 bases and J by 2 bases, with 17 bases between the two germline ends. The germline CDR1 and CDR2 sequences are MNHNS and SASEGT. The CDR3 DNA is TGTGCCAGCAGCCTATTCCAGCGGGTTACCTACGAGCAGTACTTC. Its translation: CASSLFQRVTYEQYF.

This clone appeared once. The chain couples TRBV28 to TRBJ2-4; a weak D match, TRBD1 (6 bases). From germline, CDR1 is MDHEN and CDR2 SYDVKM. The V end was cut by 5 bases, the J end by 3 bases, with 20 bases between. There are 17 residues in the CDR3. The CDR3 loop reads CASSQPGHGADKNIQYF. CDR3 DNA sequence: TGTGCCAGCAGTCAACCGGGACATGGCGCGGACAAAAACATTCAGTACTTC.

The rearrangement joins TRBV5-8 to TRBJ1-2; possible D gene TRBD1, 6 bases. The ends were cut back, 0 bases at V and 4 bases at J, with 13 bases in the middle. Germline V gene sequence: CDR1 SGHTS, CDR2 YDEGEE. This CDR3 spans 15 amino acids. CDR3 bases: TGTGCCAGCAGCTTGGACAGGGTAAAAAGCTATGGCTACACCTTC. Protein: CASSLDRVKSYGYTF.

This chain links TRBV10-2 with TRBJ2-7; TRBD2 is a possible D gene (6 bases). With 2 bases removed from V and 6 bases from J, the gap between germline ends came to 14 bases. Germline V gives CDR1 WSHSY, CDR2 SAAADI. The CDR3 length is 14 residues. The CDR3 spells CASSELTLAAEQYF. CDR3 bases: TGCGCCAGCAGTGAGCTAACGTTAGCGGCCGAGCAGTACTTC.

The chain is built from TRBV7-3 and TRBJ2-1; 8 bases align to TRBD2. V gave up 5 bases and J gave up 6 bases; unmatched junction bases: 9. Germline V gives CDR1 SGHTA, CDR2 FQGTGA. The CDR3 is 15 residues long. The DNA of the CDR3 is TGTGCCAGCAGCGCAATAGCGGGGATGCCCAATGAGCAGTTCTTC. This encodes CASSAIAGMPNEQFF.

The chain couples TRBV6-5 to TRBJ1-1, with 7 nucleotides matching TRBD1. The trim removed 2 bases at V and 6 bases at J, leaving 3 bases unmatched. Looked up from germline, CDR1 is MNHEY and CDR2 is SVGAGI. The CDR3 extends over 13 amino acids. The CDR3 loop is CASSYDREAEAFF. The DNA of the CDR3 is TGTGCCAGCAGTTACGACAGGGAGGCTGAAGCTTTCTTT.

The chain uses TRBV2 and TRBJ2-1, with 15 bases matching TRBD2. The CDR3 consists of 18 residues. The trim removed 5 bases at V and 0 bases at J, leaving 5 bases unmatched. Germline V lookup: CDR1 SNHLY, CDR2 FYNNEI. The CDR3 here is CASSSGLAGGSSYNEQFF. The DNA of the CDR3 is TGTGCCAGCAGTTCGGGACTAGCGGGGGGCAGCTCCTACAATGAGCAGTTCTTC.

This chain uses TRBV7-8 with TRBJ2-7; no reliable D call. CDR1 and CDR2 from the germline V gene are SGHVS and FQNEAQ. Trimming removed 1 base from V and 0 bases from J, with 10 bases in between. This CDR3 comprises 15 residues. CDR3 nucleotide sequence: TGTGCCAGCAGCTTAGAGGCAGAAAGCTCCTACGAGCAGTACTTC. Amino acid sequence: CASSLEAESSYEQYF.

This sequence joins TRBV28 and TRBJ2-1; TRBD1 matches 8 bases. Looked up from germline, CDR1 is MDHEN and CDR2 is SYDVKM. There are 14 residues in the CDR3. The ends lost 6 bases at V and 1 base at J; junction bases unmatched: 2. The CDR3 is CASRDRESYNEQFF. CDR3 DNA sequence: TGTGCCAGCAGGGACAGGGAATCCTACAATGAGCAGTTCTTC.

The chain recombines TRBV6-6 with TRBJ1-5, with a possible D match to TRBD1 (6 bases). CDR1 is MNHNY, CDR2 SVGAGI, per germline (reference sequence). The V end was cut by 11 bases, the J end by 6 bases, with 17 bases between. The CDR3 sequence is 13 residues long. The chain's CDR3 is CASLRQAGQPQHF. The CDR3 DNA reads as TGTGCCTCTCTTCGACAGGCCGGTCAGCCCCAGCATTTT.

This chain connects TRBV28 to TRBJ2-7, with 10 bases matching TRBD2. V shed 5 bases, J shed 7 bases, and the junction held 11 bases outside the gene matches. CDR1 and CDR2 from the germline V gene are MDHEN and SYDVKM. The CDR3 spans 15 residues. The CDR3 bases are TGTGCCAGCAGTCCATGGGCTAGCGGGAGATCGGAGCAGTACTTC. It encodes CASSPWASGRSEQYF.

This sequence joins TRBV5-5 and TRBJ1-5; D gene unclear. The CDR3 has 15 amino acids. The V gene's germline CDR1 is SGHKS and CDR2 YYEKEE (reference sequence). Trimming stripped 0 bases from V and 6 bases from J, with 13 bases between. The CDR3, as DNA: TGTGCCAGCAGCTTGGCGGGATCCCTTACTCAGCCCCAGCATTTT. The encoded protein is CASSLAGSLTQPQHF.

V and J are TRBV6-6 and TRBJ1-4; D is unclear. Germline assignment: CDR1 MNHNY and CDR2 SVGAGI (reference sequence). The V end lost 2 bases, the J end lost 3 bases, and 7 bases lay between the germline ends. This CDR3 region has 14 residues. The CDR3 is CASSYKSSNEKLFF. The DNA for the CDR3 is TGTGCCAGCAGTTACAAGTCGTCTAATGAAAAACTGTTTTTT.

The rearrangement uses TRBV7-8 and TRBJ1-1; a possible D gene is TRBD1 (6 bases). CDR3 size: 14 residues. The germline V gene encodes CDR1 SGHVS and CDR2 FQNEAQ. V was cut by 4 bases and J by 4 bases, with 13 bases left in between. The CDR3 is CASSWAQQGTEAFF. The CDR3 DNA reads as TGTGCCAGCAGCTGGGCCCAACAGGGCACTGAAGCTTTCTTT.

The V gene is TRBV5-1, the J gene TRBJ2-7, with D possibly matching TRBD1 (5 bases). Looked up from germline, CDR1 is SGHRS and CDR2 is YFSETQ. The CDR3 covers 15 residues. V was shortened by 2 bases and J by 2 bases, with 14 bases between the two germline ends. As DNA, the CDR3 is TGCGCCAGCAGCTTCCAGGGCCCCTATACCTACGAGCAGTACTTC. Protein sequence: CASSFQGPYTYEQYF. The variable domain in full, with the rest retrieved from reference TRBV5-1 and TRBJ2-7, is KAGVTQTPRYLIKTRGQQVTLSCSPISGHRSVSWYQQTPGQGLQFLFEYFSETQRNKGNFPGRFSGRQFSNSRSEMNVSTLELGDSALYLCASSFQGPYTYEQYFGPGTRLTVT.

The J gene is TRBJ2-5, the V gene TRBV5-4; D perhaps matches TRBD2 (7 bases). Germline CDR1 reads SGHNT; CDR2 reads YYREEE (reference sequence). V was trimmed by 4 bases and J by 2 bases, leaving 15 bases between them. This CDR3 spans 15 amino acids. The CDR3, as DNA: TGTGCCAGCAGCCCGGGGGGCGCTAGGCAAGAGACCCAGTACTTC. Translated: CASSPGGARQETQYF.

The chain is built from TRBV29-1 and TRBJ2-5; possible D gene TRBD1, 6 bases. Between the trimmed V and J ends, which lost 4 bases and 2 bases, there was a span of 11 bases. The CDR3 length is 13 residues. Per the germline V gene, CDR1 is SQVTM and CDR2 is ANQGSEA. CDR3 in DNA: TGCAGCGTTGGCCGGACAGTACAAGAGACCCAGTACTTC. Translation gives CSVGRTVQETQYF.

The rearrangement uses TRBV28 and TRBJ1-5, with a weak D call TRBD1 (5 bases). The germline gives CDR1 MDHEN, CDR2 SYDVKM. V shed 5 bases and J shed 11 bases, with 7 bases lying between them. The CDR3 loop spans 10 amino acids. The CDR3 is CASSAGTQHF. The CDR3 bases are TGTGCCAGCAGTGCAGGGACCCAGCATTTT.

The chain employs TRBV10-3 and TRBJ1-2; tentatively, D is TRBD1 (5 bases). The germline gives CDR1 ENHRY, CDR2 SYGVKD. This CDR3 is 16 amino acids long. V was pared by 6 bases and J by 2 bases, with 19 bases between. For the CDR3, the DNA is TGTGCCATCAGCCCTTCCTTTTCCGGGACGAACTATGGCTACACCTTC. Protein: CAISPSFSGTNYGYTF.